The present TCR beta chain was sequenced within a study of siplizumab effects on memory and regulatory T cells. Whole-study results and caveats: Naive T cells were seen as more diverse than memory cells and as major alloresponse contributors. It was not possible to assign a naive or memory phenotype to roughly 75-95% of proliferating CD4+ or CD8+ clones.

Profiled with immunoSEQ multiplex PCR; TCRdb holds only in-frame clones, not every one. The data contain about 52,000 clones, 95% to 98% of them singletons. As for this clone: Antigen specificity is unknown.

Trimming stripped 5 bases from V and 8 bases from J, with 9 bases between. The CDR3 runs 11 residues. Germline V gene sequence: CDR1 MNHNS, CDR2 SASEGT. The receptor was derived from a human donor in good health. The chain links TRBV6-1 to TRBJ1-1; D perhaps matches TRBD1 (6 bases). The source material was naive CD4+ T cells sorted from blood. The CDR3 DNA is TGTGCCAGCAGTACCGGGACAGAAGCTTTCTTT. It encodes CASSTGTEAFF.